The entry below gives a single TCR beta chain sequence along with its context. Antigen: not known. This record comes from a study of T cell responses to AZD1222 COVID-19 vaccine. Libraries were prepared by immunoSEQ multiplex PCR; TCRdb keeps only in-frame clonotypes and omits some of them. The sample includes approximately 82,000 clones, roughly 90% of them seen just once. V was pared by 4 bases and J by 1 base, with 9 bases between. The CDR3 is 14 amino acids. Germline CDR1 reads LNHDA; CDR2 reads SQIVND (reference sequence). Study findings and constraints: Per reports, nearly half of all spike-specific TCRs target regions that are unmutated in variants.

The chain recombines TRBV19 with TRBJ2-3; possibly TRBD1 for D (6 bases). Specimen: peripheral blood, collected 28 days after the second AZD1222 dose. This receptor was taken from an adult who received the AZD1222 COVID-19 vaccine. CDR3 amino acids: CASSTRTGTDTQYF. The CDR3, as DNA: TGTGCCAGTAGTACCCGGACAGGCACAGATACGCAGTATTTT.